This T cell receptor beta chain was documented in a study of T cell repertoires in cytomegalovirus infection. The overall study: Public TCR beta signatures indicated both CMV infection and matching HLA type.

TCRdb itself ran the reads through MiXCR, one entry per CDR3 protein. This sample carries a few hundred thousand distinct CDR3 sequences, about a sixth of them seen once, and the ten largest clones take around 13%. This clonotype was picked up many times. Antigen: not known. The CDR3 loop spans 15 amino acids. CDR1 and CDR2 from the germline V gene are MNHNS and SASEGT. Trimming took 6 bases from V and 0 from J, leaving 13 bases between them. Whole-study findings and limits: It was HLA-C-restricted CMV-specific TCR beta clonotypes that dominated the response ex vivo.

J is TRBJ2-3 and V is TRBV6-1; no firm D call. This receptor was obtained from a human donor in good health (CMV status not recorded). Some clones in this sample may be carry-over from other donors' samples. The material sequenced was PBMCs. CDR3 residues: CASRSVPFSTDTQYF. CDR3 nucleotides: TGTGCCAGCAGATCCGTCCCCTTTAGCACAGATACGCAGTATTTT.